Below are 12 T cell receptor beta chains sequenced from a single sample in a study of Graves' ophthalmopathy and Graves' hyperthyroidism. Beta-chain TCR CDR3 regions were amplified from RNA transcripts. The first-round RT-PCR employed HTBI primers together with the Qiagen OneStep RT-PCR kit. A multiplex PCR was then performed as the second round. One entry per CDR3 protein results from TCRdb running MiXCR on the multiplex PCR reads. The profile shows hundreds of thousands of distinct CDR3 sequences, about a fifth of them singletons. Sequencing used peripheral blood. The receptors shown here come from a woman under 30 with stable Graves' hyperthyroidism. Some clones in this sample may be carry-over from other donors' samples.

The table lists this clonotype with many counts. V gene TRBV28 combines with J gene TRBJ1-1; unclear D gene. The CDR3 loop spans 18 amino acids. Germline V lookup: CDR1 MDHEN, CDR2 SYDVKM. Trimming took off 3 bases at V and 1 base at J, with 21 bases between the two ends. The CDR3 DNA follows: TGTGCCAGCAGTTTTCCCGGGCGCCATTCCCCTAAGAACACTGAAGCTTTCTTT. Residues: CASSFPGRHSPKNTEAFF.

Many counts were recorded for this clonotype. This chain links TRBV12-3 or TRBV12-4 with TRBJ1-6; no reliable D call. The CDR3 contains 14 residues. Trimming pared 3 bases from V and 9 bases from J, leaving 12 bases between. CDR3 sequence: CASSFAGLSSPLHF. The CDR3 nucleotides are TGTGCCAGCAGTTTCGCAGGTTTAAGTTCACCCCTCCACTTT.

This clonotype occurred many times. This chain connects TRBV20-1 to TRBJ2-5; D might be TRBD1 or TRBD2, each matching 5 bases. V lost 4 bases and J 4 bases, leaving 13 bases between the germline ends. CDR1 is DFQATT, CDR2 SNEGSKA, per germline (reference sequence). This CDR3 has 13 residues. CDR3 residues: CSAKTAGTETQYF. In DNA, the CDR3 is TGCAGTGCTAAGACTGCAGGGACAGAGACCCAGTACTTC.

This clonotype occurred many times. The rearrangement joins TRBV2 to TRBJ2-7; possibly TRBD1 for D (6 bases). This CDR3 spans 13 amino acids. Germline V CDR1 and CDR2: SNHLY, FYNNEI. V was clipped by 10 bases and J by 3 bases, with 16 bases between them. CDR3 sequence reads: CANLRTESYEQYF. CDR3 bases: TGTGCCAACCTACGGACAGAGAGCTACGAGCAGTACTTC.

This clonotype was detected ten times or more. The CDR3 bases are TGTGCCACCAGCCGGAAGGGGAACACTGAAGCTTTCTTT. Protein: CATSRKGNTEAFF. The rearrangement uses TRBV15 and TRBJ1-1; no firm D call. V was pared by 5 bases and J by 1 base, with 8 bases between. The CDR3 is made up of 13 amino acids. Germline V gives CDR1 LNHNV, CDR2 YYDKDF (reference sequence).

The genes are TRBV11-2 and TRBJ2-5; the D is unclear. There are 16 residues in the CDR3. The ends were cut back, 5 bases at V and 1 base at J, with 17 bases in the middle. Germline lookup yields CDR1 SGHAT and CDR2 FQNNGV. CDR3 protein: CASSPFRAGIQETQYF. The CDR3 bases are TGTGCCAGCAGCCCCTTTAGGGCTGGGATCCAAGAGACCCAGTACTTC.

Turning to this clonotype: The junction and the germline gene differ at one end; a read error may be behind it. The gene calls are TRBV12-3 or TRBV12-4 and TRBJ1-1; TRBD1 is a possible D gene (6 bases). The CDR3 has 13 amino acids. CDR3 nucleotides: TGTGTCAGCAGTCGACAGGTCGGCACTGAAGCTTTCTTT. Its protein is CVSSRQVGTEAFF.

Many counts were recorded for this clonotype. The J gene is TRBJ2-2, the V gene TRBV19; 9 nucleotides align to TRBD2. Trimming took 6 bases from V and 6 from J; bases not matched to a gene: 14. Germline V lookup: CDR1 LNHDA, CDR2 SQIVND (reference sequence). The CDR3 is 17 amino acids. In DNA, the CDR3 is TGTGCCAGTAGCCAAAAGGAGGCGGGAGGGATCTCCGGGGAGCTGTTTTTT. Amino acid sequence: CASSQKEAGGISGELFF.

There are many counts of this clonotype. V gene TRBV3-1 combines with J gene TRBJ1-2; D uncertain. The V end lost 1 base, the J end lost 4 bases, and 7 bases lay between the germline ends. This CDR3 region has 13 residues. Germline lookup yields CDR1 LGHDT and CDR2 YNNKEL (reference sequence). The CDR3 DNA sequence: TGTGCCAGCAGCCAAGGGCAGACCTATGGCTACACCTTC. Encoded protein: CASSQGQTYGYTF.

This clonotype was seen many times. The chain links TRBV12-3 or TRBV12-4 to TRBJ1-1; D is unresolved. This CDR3 region has 14 residues. V lost 2 bases and J lost 4, with 11 bases in between. CDR3 sequence reads: CASSLMAAGTEAFF. For the CDR3, the DNA is TGTGCCAGCAGTTTAATGGCGGCGGGCACTGAAGCTTTCTTT.

The chain uses TRBV27 and TRBJ2-7; the D gene could be TRBD1 or TRBD2 (5 bases each). V lost 5 bases, J lost 2 bases, and 13 bases lay in between. There are 14 residues in the CDR3. Germline values: CDR1 MNHEY, CDR2 SMNVEV (reference sequence). CDR3 in DNA: TGTGCCAGCAGTCTAGGGACCCTTCCCTACGAGCAGTACTTC. Protein product: CASSLGTLPYEQYF.

This chain joins TRBV6-2 or TRBV6-3 and TRBJ2-7; no clear D. The CDR3 is made up of 13 amino acids. Germline-derived CDR1 and CDR2 are MNHEY and SVGEGT. Trimming removed 10 bases at V and 0 bases at J, with 13 bases between. The CDR3 reads CATLGGSSYEQYF. CDR3 in DNA: TGTGCCACTCTAGGTGGCAGCTCCTACGAGCAGTACTTC.